What follows is one T cell receptor beta chain and its context. Researchers sorted participants into cohorts using their self-reported clinical history. These data originate in a study of blood T cell repertoires in COVID-19. Study overall: T cells, B-cell-depleted T cells, or PBMCs provided the cDNA or gDNA that served as material.

As originally analysed: Nucleated cell number was recorded as an estimate derived from reference gene primer amplification. TCRdb keeps only in-frame clones here, not all; method: immunoSEQ multiplex PCR. V and J calls and clone size follow that table, whereas D and trimming were derived from the DNA. The repertoire holds around 330,000 clones, 85% seen once, with around 1.8% in the top ten. The CDR3 sequence is 15 residues long. Germline CDR1 KGHSH, CDR2 LQKENI. V was cut by 2 bases and J by 8 bases, with 16 bases left in between. This receptor was obtained from a woman aged 25 to 45 who had been exposed to COVID-19. The rearrangement uses TRBV18 and TRBJ2-1; maybe TRBD2 (6 bases). The sequenced sample consisted of PBMCs or T cells enriched from blood (not recorded which). For the CDR3, the DNA is TGTGCCAGCTCACCAATGGGACTGGAGGATGATGAGCAGTTCTTC. This codes for CASSPMGLEDDEQFF.